The clone carrying this T cell receptor (beta chain) was observed a few times. Germline values: CDR1 SQVTM, CDR2 ANQGSEA. V gave up 1 base and J gave up 7 bases, with 11 bases separating them. The CDR3 spans 13 residues. These data are taken from a study of beta chain features in type 1 diabetes. Study-wide context: All of the samples together had over 90 million sorted cells examined.

A CD45RO/CCR7/CD25/CD127/CD95/CD27 panel sorted naive, central memory, regulatory and stem cell-like memory CD4+ cells. TCRB transcripts that were expressed got sequenced, as all of the isolated RNA had been reverse transcribed. The method was immunoSEQ multiplex PCR; TCRdb's version includes in-frame clones alone and lacks a portion of them. Here the sample spans 810,000 or so clones, about a sixth being singletons. The TCR was taken from a young woman in good health. Sequencing was done on a sample of naive CD4+ T cells from blood. The V and J genes are TRBV29-1 and TRBJ1-5; D remains ambiguous. The CDR3 DNA follows: TGCAGCGTTGAAGTGGGTTTTGGGCAGCCCCAGCATTTT. This encodes CSVEVGFGQPQHF.